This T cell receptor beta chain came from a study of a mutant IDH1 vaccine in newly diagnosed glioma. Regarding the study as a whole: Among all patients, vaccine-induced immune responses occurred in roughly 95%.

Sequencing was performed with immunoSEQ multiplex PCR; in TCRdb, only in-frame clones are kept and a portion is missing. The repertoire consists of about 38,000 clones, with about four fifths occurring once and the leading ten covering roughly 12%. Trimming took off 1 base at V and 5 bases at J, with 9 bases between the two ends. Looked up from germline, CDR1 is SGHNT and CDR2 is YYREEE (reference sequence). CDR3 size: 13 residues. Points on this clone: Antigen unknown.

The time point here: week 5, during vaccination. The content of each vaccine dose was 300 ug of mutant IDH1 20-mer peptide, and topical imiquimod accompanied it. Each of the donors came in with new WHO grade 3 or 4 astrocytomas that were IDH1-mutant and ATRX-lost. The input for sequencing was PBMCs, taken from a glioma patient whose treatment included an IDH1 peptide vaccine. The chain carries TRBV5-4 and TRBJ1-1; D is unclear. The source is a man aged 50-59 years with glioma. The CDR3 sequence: CASSLKGGTEAFF. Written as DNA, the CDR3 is TGTGCCAGCAGCTTGAAGGGTGGGACTGAAGCTTTCTTT.